This T cell receptor beta chain is from a study of blood T cells in healthy people across ages (dated by TCRdb to about 2015). In the study overall: In model experiments, roughly one uniquely barcoded TCR beta cDNA molecule per two T cells was captured by template switching. To avoid experimental bias, donors of different ages were randomly spread across the sequencing lanes. The donors were divided into four age groups: young (average around 16 years), middle-aged (about 40), aged (approximately 64) and long-lived (roughly 86). To track age-related changes in TCR beta repertoire diversity, the study relied on deep sequencing normalized with unique cDNA molecular identifiers. The study analyzed two additional independent replicas of 1 million unique cDNA reads from the same blood draw for two donors, one aged 18 to 29 and one aged 80 or older.

Donors were 39 systemically healthy Caucasian individuals from Russia aged about 6 to 100 years. Roughly 9.5 milliliters of peripheral blood were drawn from each donor into EDTA-treated Vacutainer tubes. Ficoll-Paque density-gradient centrifugation was used to isolate PBMCs, with at least 6.5 million per sample. Trizol reagent was used to extract total RNA from PBMCs, with at least 6 micrograms per sample. The percentages of naive CD45RAhigh/CD27high T cells were determined by flow cytometry on a PBMC aliquot from every donor. Counted from cysteine to phenylalanine, this CDR3 has 15 amino acids. The only DNA kept is the CDR3, 45 bases in frame from the first base. The germline V gene sets CDR1 to SNHLY and CDR2 to FYNNEI. To prepare the library, 5' RACE was applied. The run used an Illumina HiSeq 2500. The second PCR ran for about 7 to 11 cycles and used a J-beta primer mix along with a sample-barcoded 5' primer. A template-switch 5' adaptor carrying 12 random nucleotides introduced a unique molecular identifier onto each TCR beta cDNA molecule. Each sample yielded at least 3 million CDR3-containing paired-end reads. First-strand cDNA was synthesized from all RNA with the Mint cDNA synthesis kit, primed by a TRBC-specific oligonucleotide. Following uracil-DNA glycosylase treatment, all cDNA underwent a first 18-cycle PCR with the universal primers M1SS and BC2_uni_R. The paper's processing steps were these. For normalization, 1 million high-quality reads were randomly selected from each sample, with every read carrying a distinct molecular identifier. Instead of being binned into consensus sequences, reads with shared molecular identifiers were discarded. MiTCR, set to a Q25 quality threshold and the strictest error-elimination algorithm, was used for CDR3 identification, clonotype clustering and error correction. A nonparametric unseen species model using Euler transformation provided a lower-bound estimate of total TCR beta diversity. Using fastp trimming at Q25 and MiXCR clonotype assembly, TCRdb reanalyzed the public sequencing data and kept in-frame beta chains. When rows share a CDR3 protein, they turn into one entry using the most common DNA and genes. The V and J calls follow TCRdb's processing rather than the paper's. The sample table records more than 800,000 distinct CDR3 sequences; 45% of these occur just once. The top ten hold approximately 20% of the sample.

This clonotype was counted only a few times. This receptor's antigen is unknown. The record has no base qualities; no much larger clone is one base away. Summary of the overall study and its limitations: Conclusive comparison of naive and antigen-experienced compartments was prevented by the profiling of bulk unsorted PBMCs. Because donor CMV infection status was unknown, age-related changes in expanded clonotypes were potentially confounded. Compared with the aged group, more naive CD4+ T cells, fewer expanded clones and increased TCR diversity were shown by the long-lived group, suggesting age selection. Observed TCR beta diversity correlated strongly with the percentage of naive T cells measured by flow cytometry. Observed TCR beta diversity per million T cells fell roughly linearly with age, and a significant reduction was already apparent by age around 44. Total diversity estimates from one million sequenced T cells were considered lower bounds and underestimates.

The sample comprised blood. The sequence came from an older woman in good health. The V gene is TRBV2 and the J gene is TRBJ2-4; the junction holds 12 bases that match TRBD2. The J call is uncertain, as TRBJ2-7 better fits the DNA end. CDR3 region: CASSETSLAGGEQYF. The DNA sequence is given as TGTGCCAGCAGTGAAACTTCACTAGCGGGAGGCGAGCAGTACTTC.